Shown below are 17 T cell receptor beta chains from a single sample sequenced in a study of blood T cell repertoires in COVID-19. The assay was immunoSEQ multiplex PCR, and TCRdb's table has in-frame clones only and misses some. Of about 89,000 clones in the sample, approximately 90% were seen once. Sequencing was done on a sample of peripheral blood. These receptors were taken from a man aged 55 to 70 with acute or convalescent COVID-19.

V gene TRBV18 combines with J gene TRBJ2-7, with D perhaps TRBD2 (6 bases). The CDR3 covers 14 residues. Germline-derived CDR1 and CDR2 are KGHSH and LQKENI. The V end lost 6 bases, the J end lost 3 bases, and 15 bases lay between the germline ends. For the CDR3, the DNA is TGTGCCAGCTCTCCAAAGACTAGAAGCTACGAGCAGTACTTC. Its protein product is CASSPKTRSYEQYF. Looking up the rest from reference TRBV18 and TRBJ2-7 gives the full variable domain: NAGVMQNPRHLVRRRGQEARLRCSPMKGHSHVYWYRQLPEEGLKFMVYLQKENIIDESGMPKERFSAEFPKEGPSILRIQQVVRGDSAAYFCASSPKTRSYEQYFGPGTRLTVT.

This clone was seen once. The chain links TRBV11-2 to TRBJ2-1, with 10 bases identical to TRBD2. Losses at the gene ends were 4 bases for V and 5 bases for J; bases not matched to a gene: 5. The CDR3 sequence is 15 residues long. The germline gives CDR1 SGHAT, CDR2 FQNNGV. The chain's CDR3 is CASSSTSGEDNEQFF. Written as DNA, the CDR3 is TGTGCCAGCAGCTCCACTAGCGGGGAGGACAATGAGCAGTTCTTC.

The chain has TRBV5-6 and TRBJ2-1; D uncertain. There are 13 residues in the CDR3. Germline assignment: CDR1 SGHDT and CDR2 YYEEEE. V was pared by 2 bases and J by 4 bases, with 7 bases between. The CDR3 region has the DNA TGTGCCAGCAGCTTCCAGGTTTACAATGAGCAGTTCTTC. This gives the protein CASSFQVYNEQFF.

This chain connects TRBV5-1 to TRBJ1-1, with a weak D call TRBD1 (5 bases). CDR1 is SGHRS, CDR2 YFSETQ, per germline. The CDR3 sequence is 13 residues long. V was trimmed by 0 bases and J by 4 bases, leaving 7 bases between them. The CDR3 DNA reads as TGCGCCAGCAGCTTGGCAGGGATCACTGAAGCTTTCTTT. This gives the protein CASSLAGITEAFF.

V gene TRBV19 combines with J gene TRBJ2-3; the match to TRBD2 covers 9 bases. Germline lookup yields CDR1 LNHDA and CDR2 SQIVND (reference sequence). The V gene end was trimmed by 1 base and the J gene end by 2 bases; junction bases not matched to a gene: 4. The CDR3 contains 16 residues. This CDR3 is CASSIGLAGYTDTQYF. The DNA of the CDR3 is TGTGCCAGTAGTATAGGGCTAGCGGGATACACAGATACGCAGTATTTT.

The CDR3 DNA sequence: TGCGCCAGCAGCACCTTACAGGGCTCCGGGGAGCTGTTTTTT. Translation gives CASSTLQGSGELFF. This chain uses TRBV5-1 with TRBJ2-2; the D gene is possibly TRBD1 (6 bases). Germline-derived CDR1 and CDR2 are SGHRS and YFSETQ. V lost 4 bases and J lost 6, with 13 bases in between. The CDR3 sequence is 14 residues long. The complete variable domain, with remaining parts taken from reference TRBV5-1 and TRBJ2-2, reads KAGVTQTPRYLIKTRGQQVTLSCSPISGHRSVSWYQQTPGQGLQFLFEYFSETQRNKGNFPGRFSGRQFSNSRSEMNVSTLELGDSALYLCASSTLQGSGELFFGEGSRLTVL.

The rearrangement uses TRBV19 and TRBJ2-5, with 8 nucleotides matching TRBD1. Germline trimming cut 9 bases from V and 4 bases from J; bases unmatched to any gene: 10. This CDR3 comprises 14 residues. Germline V gives CDR1 LNHDA, CDR2 SQIVND (reference sequence). In DNA form, the CDR3 reads TGTGCCAGCAAAACAGGGGGGATTGGAGAGACCCAGTACTTC. This codes for CASKTGGIGETQYF. Based on the CDR3 plus reference TRBV19 and TRBJ2-5, the full variable domain is DGGITQSPKYLFRKEGQNVTLSCEQNLNHDAMYWYRQDPGQGLRLIYYSQIVNDFQKGDIAEGYSVSREKKESFPLTVTSAQKNPTAFYLCASKTGGIGETQYFGPGTRLLVL.

The chain carries TRBV2 and TRBJ2-1; 11 positions match TRBD1. Trimming removed 2 bases from V and 4 bases from J; junction bases left unmatched: 4. Per the germline V gene, CDR1 is SNHLY and CDR2 is FYNNEI. This CDR3 region has 16 residues. The DNA for the CDR3 is TGTGCCAGCAGTGAAACCGGGACAGGGGGTTACAATGAGCAGTTCTTC. Translation gives CASSETGTGGYNEQFF.

This sequence joins TRBV5-4 and TRBJ1-2; tentatively, D is TRBD1 (5 bases). This CDR3 contains 11 residues. Germline CDR1 reads SGHNT; CDR2 reads YYREEE (reference sequence). V lost 5 bases, J lost 8 bases, and 10 bases lay in between. This CDR3 is CASRGRGGYTF. CDR3 bases: TGTGCCAGCAGAGGGAGGGGCGGCTACACCTTC.

This clone has just one count. J is TRBJ1-2 and V is TRBV5-1; possible D gene TRBD1, 6 bases. Trimming took 4 bases from V and 0 from J, leaving 10 bases between them. Germline loops: CDR1 SGHRS, CDR2 YFSETQ. The length of the CDR3 is 14 residues. As DNA, the CDR3 is TGCGCCAGCAGCCCTACAGGGCCTAACTATGGCTACACCTTC. Translation gives CASSPTGPNYGYTF. The whole variable domain, remainder taken from reference TRBV5-1 and TRBJ1-2, is KAGVTQTPRYLIKTRGQQVTLSCSPISGHRSVSWYQQTPGQGLQFLFEYFSETQRNKGNFPGRFSGRQFSNSRSEMNVSTLELGDSALYLCASSPTGPNYGYTFGSGTRLTVV.

The V and J genes are TRBV5-1 and TRBJ2-7, with D perhaps matching TRBD1 (6 bases). The CDR3 totals 13 residues. The germline V and J ends were trimmed by 0 bases and 3 bases, with 7 bases remaining between them. Looked up from germline, CDR1 is SGHRS and CDR2 is YFSETQ. CDR3 amino acids: CASSLGQVYEQYF. Written as DNA, the CDR3 is TGCGCCAGCAGCTTGGGACAGGTCTACGAGCAGTACTTC.

J is TRBJ2-7 and V is TRBV19, with a weak D call TRBD1 (5 bases). The CDR3 runs to 13 residues. V was clipped by 5 bases and J by 5 bases, with 13 bases between them. Germline CDR1 reads LNHDA; CDR2 reads SQIVND (reference sequence). The CDR3 DNA reads TGTGCCAGTAGTTTGAAGCAGGGTCACGAGCAGTACTTC. Residues: CASSLKQGHEQYF.

This rearrangement joins TRBV14 to TRBJ2-7; the D gene is possibly TRBD1 (5 bases). Trimming pared 2 bases from V and 3 bases from J, leaving 14 bases between. Germline V lookup: CDR1 SGHDN, CDR2 FVKESK. This CDR3 is 15 amino acids long. The CDR3 spells CASSQHRSPLYEQYF. CDR3 coding DNA: TGTGCCAGCAGCCAACACAGGAGCCCCCTCTACGAGCAGTACTTC. Variable domain in full (rest from reference TRBV14 and TRBJ2-7): EAGVTQFPSHSVIEKGQTVTLRCDPISGHDNLYWYRRVMGKEIKFLLHFVKESKQDESGMPNNRFLAERTGGTYSTLKVQPAELEDSGVYFCASSQHRSPLYEQYFGPGTRLTVT.

The chain joins TRBV14 to TRBJ2-1, with 9 bases identical to TRBD1. Germline V gene data show CDR1 as SGHDN and CDR2 as FVKESK. The V and J ends lost 2 bases and 10 bases, in that order; junction bases with no gene match: 9. This CDR3 spans 15 amino acids. The CDR3 DNA is TGTGCCAGCAGCCAACCGGGACAGGGTAATTTGGAGCAGTTCTTC. This sequence encodes CASSQPGQGNLEQFF.

This clone was detected only a few times. CDR3 region: CASSPFVFPYEQYF. CDR3 sequence (DNA): TGTGCCAGTAGTCCGTTCGTGTTCCCCTACGAGCAGTACTTC. The genes are TRBV19 and TRBJ2-7, with unresolved D. Between the trimmed V and J ends, which lost 5 bases and 2 bases, there was a span of 13 bases. The CDR3 spans 14 residues. CDR1 is LNHDA and CDR2 is SQIVND in the germline V gene (reference sequence).

The chain uses TRBV19 and TRBJ2-5; 7 bases fit TRBD2. The germline CDR1 and CDR2 sequences are LNHDA and SQIVND (reference sequence). This CDR3 is 14 amino acids long. With V trimmed by 6 bases and J by 2 bases, 6 bases remained unmatched. Written as DNA, the CDR3 is TGTGCCAGTAGGGGAACGGGAGGACAAGAGACCCAGTACTTC. Translated: CASRGTGGQETQYF. Full variable domain (missing parts from reference TRBV19 and TRBJ2-5): DGGITQSPKYLFRKEGQNVTLSCEQNLNHDAMYWYRQDPGQGLRLIYYSQIVNDFQKGDIAEGYSVSREKKESFPLTVTSAQKNPTAFYLCASRGTGGQETQYFGPGTRLLVL.

The chain employs TRBV7-8 and TRBJ2-1, with TRBD2 matching over 13 bases. There are 18 residues in the CDR3. Germline CDR1 SGHVS, CDR2 FQNEAQ. V shed 5 bases, J shed 8 bases, and the junction held 15 bases outside the gene matches. The CDR3 reads CASSPTSGRAQGVDEQFF. CDR3 DNA sequence: TGTGCCAGCAGCCCCACTAGCGGGAGGGCCCAGGGGGTGGATGAGCAGTTCTTC.